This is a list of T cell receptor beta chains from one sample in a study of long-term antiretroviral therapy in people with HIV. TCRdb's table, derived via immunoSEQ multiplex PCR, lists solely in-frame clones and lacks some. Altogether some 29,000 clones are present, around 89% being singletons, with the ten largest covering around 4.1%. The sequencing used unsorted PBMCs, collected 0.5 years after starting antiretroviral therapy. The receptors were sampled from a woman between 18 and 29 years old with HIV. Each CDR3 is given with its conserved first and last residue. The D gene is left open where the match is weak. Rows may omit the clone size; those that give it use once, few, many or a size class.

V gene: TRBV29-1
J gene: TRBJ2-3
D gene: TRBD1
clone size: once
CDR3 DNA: TGCAGCGCCCGACAGGGGACAGATACGCAGTATTTT
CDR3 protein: CSARQGTDTQYF

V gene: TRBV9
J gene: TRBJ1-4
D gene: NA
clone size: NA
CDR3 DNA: TGTGCCAGCAGCGTACGGGAGGGCACTAATGAAAAACTGTTTTTT
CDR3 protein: CASSVREGTNEKLFF

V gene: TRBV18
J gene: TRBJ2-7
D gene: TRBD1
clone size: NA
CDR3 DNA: TGTGCCAGCTCACGGGGACAGGAGGGAGCCGAGCAGTACTTC
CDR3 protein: CASSRGQEGAEQYF

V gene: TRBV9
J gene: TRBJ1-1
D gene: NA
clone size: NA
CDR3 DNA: TGTGCCAGCAGCGAGGGGCCTAACACTGAAGCTTTCTTT
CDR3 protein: CASSEGPNTEAFF

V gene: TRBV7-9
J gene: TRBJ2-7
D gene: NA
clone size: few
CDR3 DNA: TGTGCCAGCAGCTCGGACGGGAATTACGAGCAGTACTTC
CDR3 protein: CASSSDGNYEQYF

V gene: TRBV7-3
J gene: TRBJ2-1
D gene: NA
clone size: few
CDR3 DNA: TGTGCCAGCAGCTTTGGCCCGGCAGAGCAGTTCTTC
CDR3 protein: CASSFGPAEQFF

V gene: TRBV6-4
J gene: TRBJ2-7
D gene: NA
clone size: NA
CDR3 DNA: TGTGCCAGCAGTGAAAGTCCTACCTACGAGCAGTACTTC
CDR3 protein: CASSESPTYEQYF

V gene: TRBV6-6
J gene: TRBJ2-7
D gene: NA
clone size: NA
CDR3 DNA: TGTGCCAGCAGTTACAGGGTAGGGTCCTACGAGCAGTACTTC
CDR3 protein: CASSYRVGSYEQYF

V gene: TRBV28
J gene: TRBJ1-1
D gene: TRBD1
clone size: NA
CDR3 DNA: TGTGCCAGCAGTTTAGGGACAGGGTCCCACACTGAAGCTTTCTTT
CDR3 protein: CASSLGTGSHTEAFF

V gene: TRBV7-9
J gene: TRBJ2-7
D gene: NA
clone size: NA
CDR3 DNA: TGTGCCAGCAGCCCCGGAGGAGGGGTGAACGAGCAGTACTTC
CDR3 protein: CASSPGGGVNEQYF

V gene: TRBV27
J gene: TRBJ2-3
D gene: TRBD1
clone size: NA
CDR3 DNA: TGTGCCAGCACCTGGACAGGATTCACAGATACGCAGTATTTT
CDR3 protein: CASTWTGFTDTQYF

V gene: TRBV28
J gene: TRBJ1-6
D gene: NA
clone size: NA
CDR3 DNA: TGTGCCAGCAGTTTGGGGGGAGGCGACTCCCACCTCCACTTT
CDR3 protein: CASSLGGGDSHLHF

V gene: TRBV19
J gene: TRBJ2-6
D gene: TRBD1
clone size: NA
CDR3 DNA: TGTGCCAGTAGCTCCCCGGGACAGCCTATCTCTGGGGCCAACGTCCTGACTTTC
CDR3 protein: CASSSPGQPISGANVLTF

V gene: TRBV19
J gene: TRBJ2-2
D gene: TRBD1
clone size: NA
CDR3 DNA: TGTGCCAGTCAGAACACAGGGGCCAACACCGGGGAGCTGTTTTTT
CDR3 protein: CASQNTGANTGELFF

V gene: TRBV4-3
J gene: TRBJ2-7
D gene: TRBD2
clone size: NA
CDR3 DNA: TGCGCCAGCAGCATGACTAGCGGGAGTATTTACGAGCAGTACTTC
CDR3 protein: CASSMTSGSIYEQYF

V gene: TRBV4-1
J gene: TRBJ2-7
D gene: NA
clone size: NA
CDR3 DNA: TGCGCCAGCAGCCATACCGTTGACTCCTACGAGCAGTACTTC
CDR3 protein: CASSHTVDSYEQYF

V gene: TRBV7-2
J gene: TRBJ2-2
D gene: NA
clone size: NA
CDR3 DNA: TGTGCCAGCAGCTTGACAGGGACTAACACCGGGGAGCTGTTTTTT
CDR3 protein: CASSLTGTNTGELFF

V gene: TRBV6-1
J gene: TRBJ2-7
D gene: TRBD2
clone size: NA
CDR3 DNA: TGTGCCAGCAGTGAAACGGGAGGTTGGTACGAGCAGTACTTC
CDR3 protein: CASSETGGWYEQYF

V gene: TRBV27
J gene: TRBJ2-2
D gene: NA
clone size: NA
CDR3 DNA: TGTGCCAGCAGTTTCGGACGGCTTAAAAACACCGGGGAGCTGTTTTTT
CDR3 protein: CASSFGRLKNTGELFF

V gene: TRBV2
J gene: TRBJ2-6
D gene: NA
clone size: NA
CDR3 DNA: TGTGCCAGCAGTGGGGATAGGGTCTCTGGGGCCAACGTCCTGACTTTC
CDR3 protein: CASSGDRVSGANVLTF

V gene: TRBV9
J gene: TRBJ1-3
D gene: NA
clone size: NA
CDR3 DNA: TGTGCCAGCAGCGTAGGGGCGATCTCTGGAAACACCATATATTTT
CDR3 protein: CASSVGAISGNTIYF

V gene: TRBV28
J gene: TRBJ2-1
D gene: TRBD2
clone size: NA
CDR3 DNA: TGTGCCAGCAGCCTGACTAGCTCTGAGCAGTTCTTC
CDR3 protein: CASSLTSSEQFF

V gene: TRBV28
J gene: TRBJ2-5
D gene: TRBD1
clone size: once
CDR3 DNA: TGTGCCAGCAGGGGTGACAGGGCGGAGACCCAGTACTTC
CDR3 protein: CASRGDRAETQYF

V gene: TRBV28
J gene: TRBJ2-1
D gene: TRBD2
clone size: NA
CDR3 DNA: TGTGCCAGCACCAATCCGGGACTAGCGGGATTAGGGGTGAATGAGCAGTTCTTC
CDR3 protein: CASTNPGLAGLGVNEQFF

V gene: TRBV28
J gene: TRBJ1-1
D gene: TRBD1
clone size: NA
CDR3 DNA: TGTGCCAGCAGTTCCCGGGACAGTCACCTTGAAGCTTTCTTT
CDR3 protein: CASSSRDSHLEAFF

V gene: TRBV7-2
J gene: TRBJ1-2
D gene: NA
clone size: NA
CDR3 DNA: TGTGCCAGCAGCTTAGCCCCATTGGGCTACACCTTC
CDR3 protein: CASSLAPLGYTF

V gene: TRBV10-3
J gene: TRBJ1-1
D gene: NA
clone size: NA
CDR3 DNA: TGTGCCATCAGTGAGTCAACCTCGGGACCGTTGATCGAAGCTTTCTTT
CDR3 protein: CAISESTSGPLIEAFF

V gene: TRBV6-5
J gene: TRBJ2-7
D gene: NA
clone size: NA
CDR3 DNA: TGTGCCAGCAGTCGGGGCCCTAGCTCCTACGAGCAGTACTTC
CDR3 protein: CASSRGPSSYEQYF